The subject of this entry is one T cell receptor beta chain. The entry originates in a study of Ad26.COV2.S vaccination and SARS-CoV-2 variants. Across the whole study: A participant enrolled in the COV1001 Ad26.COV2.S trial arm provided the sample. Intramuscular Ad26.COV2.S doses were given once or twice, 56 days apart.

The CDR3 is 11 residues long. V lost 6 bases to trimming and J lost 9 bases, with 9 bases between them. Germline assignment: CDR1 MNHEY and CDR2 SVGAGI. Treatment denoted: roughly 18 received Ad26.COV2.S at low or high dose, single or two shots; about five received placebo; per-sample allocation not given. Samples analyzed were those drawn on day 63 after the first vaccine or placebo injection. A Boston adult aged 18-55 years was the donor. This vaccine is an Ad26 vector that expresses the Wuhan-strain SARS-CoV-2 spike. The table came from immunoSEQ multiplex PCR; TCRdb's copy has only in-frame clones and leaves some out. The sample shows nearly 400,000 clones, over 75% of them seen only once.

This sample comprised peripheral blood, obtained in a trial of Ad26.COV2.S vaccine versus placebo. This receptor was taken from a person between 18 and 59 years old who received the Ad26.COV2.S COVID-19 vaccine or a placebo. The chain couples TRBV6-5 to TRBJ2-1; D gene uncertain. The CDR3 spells CASRVKGEQFF. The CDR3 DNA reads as TGTGCCAGCAGGGTGAAGGGTGAGCAGTTCTTC.